Described below is a single T cell receptor beta chain sequence and its context. This entry comes from a study of identical twins. TCRdb ran MiXCR on the 5' RACE reads and lists one entry per CDR3 protein. This table has about 690,000 distinct CDR3 sequences, around 20% appearing once. The J segment lost 2 bases and the V segment lost 6 bases, leaving 11 bases of the junction unmatched. This CDR3 spans 16 amino acids. These data were also reused for a study on T cells expressing NK-cell markers. Per that paper: As a fraction of CD8+ T cells, dominant NKG2C+ clonotypes reached roughly 1.0-8% in six donors. There were a handful of donors in whom these clonotypes also led the CD3+CD56-NKG2C+ fraction.

The chain joins TRBV12-3 or TRBV12-4 to TRBJ2-3; TRBD2 agrees at 7 bases. The source material was PBMCs. This TCR was sampled from a woman younger than 35 in good health. CDR3 residues: CASSRGPAGITDTQYF. The CDR3 nucleotides are TGTGCCAGCAGCCGCGGGCCAGCGGGGATCACAGATACGCAGTATTTT.